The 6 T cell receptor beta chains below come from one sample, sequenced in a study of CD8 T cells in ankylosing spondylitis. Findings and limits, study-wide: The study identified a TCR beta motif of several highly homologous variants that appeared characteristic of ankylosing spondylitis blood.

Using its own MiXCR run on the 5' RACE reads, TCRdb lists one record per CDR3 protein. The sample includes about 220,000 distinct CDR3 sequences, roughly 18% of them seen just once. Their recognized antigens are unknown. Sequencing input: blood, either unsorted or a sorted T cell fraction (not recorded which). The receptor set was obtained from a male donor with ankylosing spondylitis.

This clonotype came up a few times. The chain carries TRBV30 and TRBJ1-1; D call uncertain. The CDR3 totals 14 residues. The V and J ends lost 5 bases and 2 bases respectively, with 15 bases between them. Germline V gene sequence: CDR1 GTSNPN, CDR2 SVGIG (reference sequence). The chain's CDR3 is CAWSPRNYNTEAFF. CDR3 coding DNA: TGTGCCTGGTCCCCACGGAATTATAACACTGAAGCTTTCTTT. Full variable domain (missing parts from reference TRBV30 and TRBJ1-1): SQTIHQWPATLVQPVGSPLSLECTVEGTSNPNLYWYRQAAGRGLQLLFYSVGIGQISSEVPQNLSASRPQDRQFILSSKKLLLSDSGFYLCAWSPRNYNTEAFFGQGTRLTVV.

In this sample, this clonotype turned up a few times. The CDR3 here is CASSQDGTGRGNSPLHF. CDR3 nucleotides: TGCGCCAGCAGCCAAGACGGGACAGGACGGGGCAATTCACCCCTCCACTTT. J is TRBJ1-6 and V is TRBV4-1; 8 nucleotides agree with TRBD1. V gave up 0 bases and J gave up 7 bases; unmatched junction bases: 8. Germline V gene lookup returns CDR1 MGHRA and CDR2 YSYEKL. This CDR3 is 17 amino acids long.

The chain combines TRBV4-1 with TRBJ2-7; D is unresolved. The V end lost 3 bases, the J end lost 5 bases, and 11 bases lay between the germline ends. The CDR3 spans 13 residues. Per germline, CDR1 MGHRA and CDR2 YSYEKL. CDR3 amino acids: CASSHPGRNEQYF. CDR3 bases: TGCGCCAGCAGCCACCCCGGACGGAACGAGCAGTACTTC.

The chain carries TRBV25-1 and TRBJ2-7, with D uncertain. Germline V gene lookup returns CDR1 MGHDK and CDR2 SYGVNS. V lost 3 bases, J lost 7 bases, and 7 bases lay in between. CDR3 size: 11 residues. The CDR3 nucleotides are TGTGCCAGCAGTGAGGCGGTGGAGCAGTACTTC. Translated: CASSEAVEQYF.

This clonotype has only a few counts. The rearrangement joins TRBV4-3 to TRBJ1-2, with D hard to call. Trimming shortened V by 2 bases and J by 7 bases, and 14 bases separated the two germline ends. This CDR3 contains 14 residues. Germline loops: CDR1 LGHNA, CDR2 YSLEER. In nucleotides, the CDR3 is TGCGCCAGCAGCCAATGGGTCGGGGAGAGTGGCTACACCTTC. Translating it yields CASSQWVGESGYTF.

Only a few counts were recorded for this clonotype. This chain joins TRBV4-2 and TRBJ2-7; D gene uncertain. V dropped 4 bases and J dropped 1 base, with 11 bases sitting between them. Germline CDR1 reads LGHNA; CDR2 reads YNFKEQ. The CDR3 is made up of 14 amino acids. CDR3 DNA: TGTGCCAGCAGCCTTGGGCAGGAATCCTACGAGCAGTACTTC. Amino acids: CASSLGQESYEQYF.